The 27 T cell receptor beta chains below all came from one sample that was sequenced in a study of CD8 T cells in Susac syndrome. RNA in amounts of roughly 0.5 to 1 ug was reverse transcribed with random hexamers. Each CDR3 protein gets one entry after TCRdb re-called the immunoSEQ multiplex PCR reads with MiXCR. The table records approximately 190,000 distinct CDR3 sequences, approximately 96% of them present only once. The source material was CD4+ T cells from PBMCs. The receptors shown here come from a human donor with Susac syndrome.

The chain combines TRBV20-1 with TRBJ1-4; D may be TRBD1 (5 bases). The V gene's germline CDR1 is DFQATT and CDR2 SNEGSKA (reference sequence). The CDR3 covers 14 residues. The germline V and J ends were trimmed by 0 bases and 7 bases, with 12 bases remaining between them. DNA of the CDR3: TGCAGTGCTAGAGAAGAGGGGAGAAGTGAAAAACTGTTTTTT. Its protein is CSAREEGRSEKLFF.

The V call is TRBV28, the J call TRBJ2-3; TRBD2 aligns across 7 bases. With 10 bases clipped from V and 3 bases from J, the junction kept 10 bases outside the gene matches. Germline V lookup: CDR1 MDHEN, CDR2 SYDVKM. The CDR3 extends over 14 amino acids. CDR3 bases: TGTGCCATCCACGGGGCTAGCGGAACAGATACGCAGTATTTT. Protein sequence: CAIHGASGTDTQYF.

This chain joins TRBV29-1 and TRBJ1-5; 10 bases fit TRBD1. The CDR3 contains 15 residues. Germline V gives CDR1 SQVTM, CDR2 ANQGSEA. V lost 6 bases, J lost 4 bases, and 9 bases stayed unmatched. CDR3 residues: CSVSTGQGPNQPQHF. Written as DNA, the CDR3 is TGCAGCGTCTCAACGGGACAGGGGCCAAATCAGCCCCAGCATTTT.

This chain's CDR3 is CASSLRQGAGYTF. CDR3 bases: TGTGCCAGCAGCTTAAGACAGGGAGCTGGCTACACCTTC. V gene TRBV7-3 combines with J gene TRBJ1-2, with 7 bases aligning to TRBD1. The length of the CDR3 is 13 residues. Germline V gives CDR1 SGHTA, CDR2 FQGTGA. V was clipped by 1 base and J by 7 bases; unmatched bases: 3.

CDR3 protein: CAWSPQMNTEAFF. CDR3 nucleotide sequence: TGTGCCTGGAGTCCTCAGATGAACACTGAAGCTTTCTTT. The J gene is TRBJ1-1, the V gene TRBV30, with unresolved D. Trimming stripped 2 bases from V and 0 bases from J, with 7 bases between. Germline V CDR1 and CDR2: GTSNPN, SVGIG (reference sequence). The length of the CDR3 is 13 residues. Variable domain in full (rest from reference TRBV30 and TRBJ1-1): SQTIHQWPATLVQPVGSPLSLECTVEGTSNPNLYWYRQAAGRGLQLLFYSVGIGQISSEVPQNLSASRPQDRQFILSSKKLLLSDSGFYLCAWSPQMNTEAFFGQGTRLTVV.

The V gene is TRBV30, the J gene TRBJ1-3, with D unresolved. Per germline, CDR1 GTSNPN and CDR2 SVGIG (reference sequence). The length of the CDR3 is 13 residues. V lost 1 base and J lost 0, with 4 bases in between. CDR3 region: CAWSAGSGNTIYF. The DNA of the CDR3 is TGTGCCTGGAGTGCAGGCTCTGGAAACACCATATATTTT.

The chain couples TRBV7-9 to TRBJ2-7; 7 bases fit TRBD1. CDR1 SEHNR and CDR2 FQNEAQ come from the germline V gene (reference sequence). With V trimmed by 1 base and J by 0 bases, 3 bases remained unmatched. The CDR3 covers 15 residues. CDR3 in DNA: TGTGCCAGCAGCTTAGGACAGGGCCTCTCCTACGAGCAGTACTTC. Translated: CASSLGQGLSYEQYF.

The V and J genes are TRBV4-3 and TRBJ2-6, with TRBD1 matching 7 bases. This CDR3 region has 19 residues. Germline CDR1 and CDR2: LGHNA and YSLEER. Trimming removed 4 bases from V and 4 bases from J; junction bases left unmatched: 16. The CDR3 region is CASSRRWGQPDRGANVLTF. In nucleotides, the CDR3 is TGCGCCAGCAGCCGCCGATGGGGACAGCCCGACAGGGGGGCCAACGTCCTGACTTTC.

The chain uses TRBV12-3 or TRBV12-4 and TRBJ2-7; weak D call: TRBD2 (5 bases). The CDR3 is 13 amino acids. The V end lost 5 bases, the J end lost 7 bases, and 15 bases lay between the germline ends. CDR3 region: CASSLLGQREQYF. CDR3 nucleotides: TGTGCCAGCAGTCTCCTCGGCCAGCGGGAGCAGTACTTC.

This CDR3 is CASSWSGSGQPQHF. The CDR3 DNA reads as TGTGCCAGCAGTTGGTCCGGGTCGGGTCAGCCCCAGCATTTT. The chain combines TRBV12-3 or TRBV12-4 with TRBJ1-5; D gene uncertain. V lost 4 bases to trimming and J lost 6 bases, with 13 bases between them. The CDR3 is 14 residues long.

This clonotype appeared a single time. This sequence joins TRBV30 and TRBJ1-2; 9 bases fit TRBD1. J lost 2 bases, V lost 3 bases, and 16 bases had no gene match. The CDR3 has 18 residues. Germline V gene lookup returns CDR1 GTSNPN and CDR2 SVGIG (reference sequence). CDR3 amino acids: CAWRLQTNRGRWNYGYTF. The CDR3, as DNA: TGTGCCTGGAGATTACAGACGAACAGGGGGCGATGGAACTATGGCTACACCTTC.

This clonotype has only a few counts. This chain uses TRBV9 with TRBJ2-3; the D gene is possibly TRBD2 (5 bases). The CDR3 length is 15 residues. Germline V gene sequence: CDR1 SGDLS, CDR2 YYNGEE. The V end lost 1 base, the J end lost 3 bases, and 12 bases lay between the germline ends. CDR3 amino acids: CASSVYEGRTDTQYF. The CDR3 region has the DNA TGTGCCAGCAGCGTATACGAGGGTCGTACAGATACGCAGTATTTT.

V gene TRBV2 combines with J gene TRBJ2-1, with D unclear. V was shortened by 0 bases and J by 9 bases, with 6 bases between the two germline ends. Germline V gene lookup returns CDR1 SNHLY and CDR2 FYNNEI. CDR3 length: 12 amino acids. CDR3 in amino acids: CASSEAPVEQFF. The DNA of the CDR3 is TGTGCCAGCAGTGAAGCGCCTGTTGAGCAGTTCTTC.

This clonotype was counted a single time. The chain uses TRBV4-1 and TRBJ1-3, with 10 bases that match TRBD1. Trimming cost V 4 bases and J 2 bases; bases outside gene matches: 11. Germline CDR1 is MGHRA and CDR2 is YSYEKL. The CDR3 contains 18 residues. This chain's CDR3 is CASSLPMGQGTTGNTIYF. CDR3 in DNA: TGCGCCAGCAGCCTTCCTATGGGACAGGGGACCACTGGAAACACCATATATTTT.

The V and J genes are TRBV25-1 and TRBJ1-6; TRBD1 aligns across 7 bases. Trimming at V came to 3 bases and at J to 6 bases, leaving 5 bases not matched to a gene. Germline CDR1 is MGHDK and CDR2 is SYGVNS. The CDR3 extends over 15 amino acids. CDR3 bases: TGTGCCAGCAGTGACCAACAGGGGTTTAATTCACCCCTCCACTTT. It codes for CASSDQQGFNSPLHF.

The chain is built from TRBV28 and TRBJ2-1, with 9 nucleotides matching TRBD1. CDR1 is MDHEN and CDR2 is SYDVKM in the germline V gene. With V trimmed by 2 bases and J by 11 bases, 10 bases remained unmatched. This CDR3 contains 15 residues. This CDR3 reads CASSLGEQGAVKQFF. CDR3 sequence (DNA): TGTGCCAGCAGTTTAGGGGAACAGGGGGCAGTGAAGCAGTTCTTC.

The rearrangement joins TRBV9 to TRBJ2-1; no clear D gene. The length of the CDR3 is 13 residues. CDR1 is SGDLS, CDR2 YYNGEE, per germline. V lost 7 bases, J lost 7 bases, and 15 bases lay in between. In DNA, the CDR3 is TGTGCCAGCCGATCCCGAGAAGATAATGAGCAGTTCTTC. Translating gives CASRSREDNEQFF.

This clonotype showed up just once. The chain employs TRBV12-3 or TRBV12-4 and TRBJ1-2, with D tentatively TRBD1 (5 bases). V was cut by 8 bases and J by 5 bases, with 21 bases left in between. This CDR3 has 15 amino acids. The CDR3 nucleotides are TGTGCCAGCGGATCACCGGGACGGTCGACTTATGGCTACACCTTC. It translates to CASGSPGRSTYGYTF.

This chain links TRBV9 with TRBJ2-3, with 8 bases lining up with TRBD2. Germline V gene lookup returns CDR1 SGDLS and CDR2 YYNGEE. The CDR3 loop spans 15 amino acids. The V segment lost 4 bases and the J segment 5 bases; nucleotides outside the gene matches: 9. The CDR3 loop is CASSTQTSVGDTQYF. The DNA for the CDR3 is TGTGCCAGCAGCACCCAGACTAGCGTGGGAGATACGCAGTATTTT.

The chain is built from TRBV5-1 and TRBJ1-4; no firm D call. This CDR3 spans 14 amino acids. V was cut by 0 bases and J by 6 bases, with 9 bases left in between. The germline V gene encodes CDR1 SGHRS and CDR2 YFSETQ. In DNA, the CDR3 is TGCGCCAGCAGCTTGGAAGGTAGACATGAAAAACTGTTTTTT. This encodes CASSLEGRHEKLFF.

The chain links TRBV29-1 to TRBJ2-3; D might be TRBD1 or TRBD2, each matching 6 bases. Germline V gene lookup returns CDR1 SQVTM and CDR2 ANQGSEA. Trimming removed 6 bases from V and 4 bases from J, with 11 bases in between. CDR3 length equals 12 residues. In nucleotides, the CDR3 is TGCAGCGTCCCCGGGGGCCCAGATACGCAGTATTTT. It encodes CSVPGGPDTQYF.

The V gene is TRBV5-1, the J gene TRBJ1-2; TRBD1 is a possible D gene (6 bases). This CDR3 is 15 amino acids long. Per the germline V gene, CDR1 is SGHRS and CDR2 is YFSETQ. Trimming cost V 0 bases and J 2 bases, with 11 bases left between them. CDR3 sequence: CASSLAQGTNYGYTF. The CDR3 nucleotides are TGCGCCAGCAGCTTGGCGCAGGGGACGAACTATGGCTACACCTTC.

The rearrangement joins TRBV25-1 to TRBJ2-2; maybe TRBD2 (6 bases). The CDR3 sequence is 16 residues long. The germline V gene has CDR1 MGHDK and CDR2 SYGVNS. V lost 1 base, J lost 6 bases, and 15 bases lay in between. In nucleotides, the CDR3 is TGTGCCAGCAGTGAATTCGGGCTAGCGAGCGCCGGGGAGCTGTTTTTT. Translating gives CASSEFGLASAGELFF.

This chain links TRBV20-1 with TRBJ2-2, with 7 bases identical to TRBD1. In germline, CDR1 is DFQATT, CDR2 SNEGSKA (reference sequence). J gave up 0 bases and V 3 bases, and 4 bases lay outside the gene matches. This CDR3 contains 15 residues. The CDR3 loop reads CSASTGTANTGELFF. For the CDR3, the DNA is TGCAGTGCTAGTACCGGGACAGCGAACACCGGGGAGCTGTTTTTT.

The rearrangement joins TRBV12-3 or TRBV12-4 to TRBJ1-2; no definite D call. The ends were cut back, 5 bases at V and 4 bases at J, with 14 bases in the middle. CDR3 length equals 14 residues. The CDR3 DNA reads as TGTGCCAGCAGTAGGAGCCAAATGTTCTATGGCTACACCTTC. Translating it yields CASSRSQMFYGYTF.

This chain uses TRBV12-3 or TRBV12-4 with TRBJ2-7; 7 bases fit TRBD1. This CDR3 region has 12 residues. V shed 6 bases and J 5 bases; nucleotides not matched to a gene: 4. DNA of the CDR3: TGTGCCAGCAGGGAGACAGGGCACGAGCAGTACTTC. Translating it yields CASRETGHEQYF.

The gene calls are TRBV7-9 and TRBJ2-7; D is perhaps TRBD1 (5 bases). Germline V gives CDR1 SEHNR, CDR2 FQNEAQ (reference sequence). There are 14 residues in the CDR3. V was shortened by 1 base and J by 5 bases, with 12 bases between the two germline ends. The CDR3 DNA reads as TGTGCCAGCAGCTTAGGTGACAGCCGGGACGAGCAGTACTTC. This gives the protein CASSLGDSRDEQYF.